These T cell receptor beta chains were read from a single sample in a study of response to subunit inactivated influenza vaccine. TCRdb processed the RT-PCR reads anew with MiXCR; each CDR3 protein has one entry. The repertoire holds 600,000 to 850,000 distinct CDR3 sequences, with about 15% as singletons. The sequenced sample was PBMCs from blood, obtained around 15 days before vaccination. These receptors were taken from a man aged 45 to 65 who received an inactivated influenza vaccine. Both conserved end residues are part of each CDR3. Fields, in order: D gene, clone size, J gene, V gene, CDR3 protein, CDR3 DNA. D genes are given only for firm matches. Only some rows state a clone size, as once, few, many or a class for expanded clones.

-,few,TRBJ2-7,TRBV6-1,CASSVASVTYEQYF,TGTGCCAGCAGTGTAGCTAGCGTAACCTACGAGCAGTACTTC
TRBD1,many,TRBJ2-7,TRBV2,CASRPTPDRDEQYF,TGTGCCAGCAGACCCACCCCGGACAGGGACGAGCAGTACTTC
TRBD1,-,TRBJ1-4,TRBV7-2,CASSTYRGSNEKLFF,TGTGCCAGCAGCACCTACAGGGGTTCTAATGAAAAACTGTTTTTT
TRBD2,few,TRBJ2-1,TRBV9,CASSVLSGSSYNEQFF,TGTGCCAGCAGCGTACTTAGCGGGAGCTCCTACAATGAGCAGTTCTTC
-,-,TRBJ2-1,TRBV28,CASIQGTSYNEQFF,TGTGCCAGCATCCAGGGTACCTCCTACAATGAGCAGTTCTTC
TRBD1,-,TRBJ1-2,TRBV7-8,CASSLARNRGHSNYGYTF,TGTGCCAGCAGCTTGGCTAGAAACAGGGGTCATTCTAACTATGGCTACACCTTC
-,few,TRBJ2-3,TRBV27,CASRYDLRARSTDTQYF,TGTGCCAGCAGATACGACCTTAGGGCGCGGAGCACAGATACGCAGTATTTT
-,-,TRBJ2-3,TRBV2,CASSDGGFLDTQYF,TGTGCCAGCAGTGATGGAGGGTTCTTAGATACGCAGTATTTT
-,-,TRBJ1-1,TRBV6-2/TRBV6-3,CASSSAAPEAFF,TGTGCCAGCAGTTCGGCAGCCCCTGAAGCTTTCTTT
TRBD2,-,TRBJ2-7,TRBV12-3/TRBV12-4,CASSLVSLAGGQSEQYF,TGTGCCAGCAGTTTAGTAAGTCTAGCGGGGGGCCAGTCCGAGCAGTACTTC
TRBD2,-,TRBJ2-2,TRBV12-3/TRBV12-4,CARISGENTGELFF,TGTGCCAGGATCAGCGGGGAGAACACCGGGGAGCTGTTTTTT
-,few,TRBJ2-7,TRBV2,CASSWDTPYEQYF,TGTGCCAGCAGTTGGGACACCCCCTACGAGCAGTACTTC
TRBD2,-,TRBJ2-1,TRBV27,CASSLSTSGIEQFF,TGTGCCAGCAGTTTATCGACTAGCGGGATTGAGCAGTTCTTC
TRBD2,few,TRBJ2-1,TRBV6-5,CASSYYSGLADNEQFF,TGTGCCAGCAGTTACTACTCAGGACTAGCGGACAATGAGCAGTTCTTC
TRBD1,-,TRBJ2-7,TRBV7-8,CASSQNRDSSYEQYF,TGTGCCAGCAGCCAAAACCGGGACAGCTCCTACGAGCAGTACTTC
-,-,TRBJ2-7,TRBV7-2,CASSLVSGASGEQYF,TGTGCCAGCAGCTTAGTTTCAGGGGCCTCGGGAGAGCAGTACTTC
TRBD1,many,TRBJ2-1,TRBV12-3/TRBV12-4,CASSSGTGPPFF,TGTGCCAGCAGTTCCGGGACAGGGCCGCCGTTCTTC
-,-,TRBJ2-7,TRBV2,CASSDQAYGLAPYEQYF,TGTGCCAGCAGTGACCAAGCATACGGGTTGGCCCCCTACGAGCAGTACTTC
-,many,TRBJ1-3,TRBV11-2,CASSIPRGPTIYF,TGTGCCAGCAGCATTCCCCGAGGGCCGACCATATATTTT
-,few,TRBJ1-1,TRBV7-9,CASSLVDQGSAEAFF,TGTGCCAGCAGCTTAGTAGACCAGGGTTCCGCTGAAGCTTTCTTT
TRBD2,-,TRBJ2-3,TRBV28,CASSGRGRANTQYF,TGTGCCAGCAGTGGGCGGGGGAGGGCAAATACGCAGTATTTT
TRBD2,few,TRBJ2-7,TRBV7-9,CASSFSGFPEQYF,TGTGCCAGCAGCTTTAGCGGGTTTCCCGAGCAGTACTTC
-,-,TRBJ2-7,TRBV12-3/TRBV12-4,CASSSPGTEQYF,TGTGCCAGCAGTTCACCAGGAACCGAGCAGTACTTC
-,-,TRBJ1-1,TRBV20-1,CSAYREPVNTEAFF,TGCAGTGCTTATAGAGAGCCGGTAAACACTGAAGCTTTCTTT
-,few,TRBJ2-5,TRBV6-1,CASSGWSHQETQYF,TGTGCCAGCAGTGGTTGGAGCCACCAAGAGACCCAGTACTTC
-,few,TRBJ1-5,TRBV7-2,CASSLGFSQPQHF,TGTGCCAGCAGCTTAGGGTTTTCTCAGCCCCAGCATTTT
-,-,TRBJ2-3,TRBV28,CASRPIMGEDTQYF,TGTGCCAGCCGCCCTATTATGGGAGAAGATACGCAGTATTTT
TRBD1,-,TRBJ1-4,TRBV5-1,CASSLRQGTTNEKLFF,TGCGCCAGCAGCCTTCGACAGGGAACAACTAATGAAAAACTGTTTTTT
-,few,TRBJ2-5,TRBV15,CATSRHTGPLRETQYF,TGTGCCACCAGCAGACATACCGGGCCCCTTAGGGAGACCCAGTACTTC
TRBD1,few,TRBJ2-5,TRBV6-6,CASSYSDRVETQYF,TGTGCCAGCAGTTACTCCGACAGGGTGGAGACCCAGTACTTC
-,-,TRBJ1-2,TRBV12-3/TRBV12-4,CASSLTGKDGYTF,TGTGCCAGCAGTTTAACAGGGAAAGATGGCTACACCTTC
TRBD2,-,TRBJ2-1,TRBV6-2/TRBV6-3,CASSKGRLAGGSDNEQFF,TGTGCCAGCAGTAAGGGTCGACTAGCGGGTGGTTCGGACAATGAACAGTTCTTC
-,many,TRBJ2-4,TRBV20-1,CSAAGTPKNIQYF,TGCAGTGCTGCGGGGACGCCGAAAAACATTCAGTACTTC
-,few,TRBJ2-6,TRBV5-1,CASSGQSSGANVLTF,TGCGCCAGCAGCGGACAGTCCTCTGGGGCCAACGTCCTGACTTTC
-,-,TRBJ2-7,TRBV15,CATSRRTGTEQYF,TGTGCCACCAGCAGACGTACAGGGACCGAGCAGTACTTC
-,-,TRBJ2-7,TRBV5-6,CASSGPRGRGYEQYF,TGTGCCAGCAGCGGCCCCCGGGGTCGCGGCTACGAGCAGTACTTC
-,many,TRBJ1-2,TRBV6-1,CASSLRTVQHGYTF,TGTGCCAGCAGTCTCCGGACAGTCCAACATGGCTACACCTTC
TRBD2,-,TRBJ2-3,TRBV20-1,CSASIATSGVSDTQYF,TGCAGTGCTAGCATAGCGACTAGCGGGGTATCAGATACGCAGTATTTT
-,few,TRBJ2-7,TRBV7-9,CASSLGGPGRSSYEQYF,TGTGCCAGCAGCTTAGGGGGGCCTGGAAGGAGCTCCTACGAGCAGTACTTC
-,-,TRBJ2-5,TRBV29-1,CSVPRTGQETQYF,TGCAGCGTCCCACGGACGGGGCAAGAGACCCAGTACTTC
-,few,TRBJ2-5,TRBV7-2,CASTLGGGHQETQYF,TGTGCCAGCACCCTTGGTGGGGGCCACCAAGAGACCCAGTACTTC
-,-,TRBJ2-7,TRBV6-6,CASSRDFTYEQYF,TGTGCCAGCAGTCGGGACTTTACCTACGAGCAGTACTTC
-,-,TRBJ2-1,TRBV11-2,CASSLAPVRTRYNEQFF,TGTGCCAGCAGCTTAGCACCGGTACGGACCCGATACAATGAGCAGTTCTTC
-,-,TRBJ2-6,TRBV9,CASSVEAGGRGLGANVLTF,TGTGCCAGCAGCGTAGAAGCGGGCGGAAGGGGGCTTGGGGCCAACGTCCTGACTTTC
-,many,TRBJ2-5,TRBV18,CASSPFPSGQETQYF,TGTGCCAGCTCACCATTCCCTTCGGGACAAGAGACCCAGTACTTC
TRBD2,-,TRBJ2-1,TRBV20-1,CSASISGRSTSYNEQFF,TGCAGTGCTAGTATTAGCGGGCGAAGTACCTCCTACAATGAGCAGTTCTTC